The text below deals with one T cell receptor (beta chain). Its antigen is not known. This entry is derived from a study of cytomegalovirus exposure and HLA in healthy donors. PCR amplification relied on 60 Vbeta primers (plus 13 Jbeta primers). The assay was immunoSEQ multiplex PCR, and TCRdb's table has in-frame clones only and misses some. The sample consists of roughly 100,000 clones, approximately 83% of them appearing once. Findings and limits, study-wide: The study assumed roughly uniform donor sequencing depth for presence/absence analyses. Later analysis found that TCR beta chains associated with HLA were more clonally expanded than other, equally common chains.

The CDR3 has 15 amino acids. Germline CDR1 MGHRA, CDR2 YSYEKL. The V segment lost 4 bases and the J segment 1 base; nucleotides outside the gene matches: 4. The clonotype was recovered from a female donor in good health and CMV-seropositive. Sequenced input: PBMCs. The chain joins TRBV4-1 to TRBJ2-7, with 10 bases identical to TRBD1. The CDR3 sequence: CASSLGQGRSYEQYF. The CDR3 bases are TGCGCCAGCAGCCTGGGACAGGGGAGGTCCTACGAGCAGTACTTC.